Only a few counts were recorded for the clone carrying this TCR beta chain. The sample originates from a study of cytomegalovirus exposure and HLA in healthy donors. PCR used 60 Vbeta primers and 13 Jbeta primers. This table comes from immunoSEQ multiplex PCR, and its TCRdb copy is limited to in-frame clones, with some not included. The sample records around 130,000 clones, 60% to 85% being singletons. Germline CDR1 reads MDHEN; CDR2 reads SYDVKM. The CDR3 has 14 residues. The V end lost 5 bases, the J end lost 1 base, and 11 bases lay between the germline ends. The V call is TRBV28, the J call TRBJ1-1; D remains ambiguous. The receptor's source is a man aged 25-45 years in good health and CMV-seronegative. Material: PBMCs. DNA of the CDR3: TGTGCCAGCAGTCGACCCGGAGCGAACACTGAAGCTTTCTTT. It is translated as CASSRPGANTEAFF.